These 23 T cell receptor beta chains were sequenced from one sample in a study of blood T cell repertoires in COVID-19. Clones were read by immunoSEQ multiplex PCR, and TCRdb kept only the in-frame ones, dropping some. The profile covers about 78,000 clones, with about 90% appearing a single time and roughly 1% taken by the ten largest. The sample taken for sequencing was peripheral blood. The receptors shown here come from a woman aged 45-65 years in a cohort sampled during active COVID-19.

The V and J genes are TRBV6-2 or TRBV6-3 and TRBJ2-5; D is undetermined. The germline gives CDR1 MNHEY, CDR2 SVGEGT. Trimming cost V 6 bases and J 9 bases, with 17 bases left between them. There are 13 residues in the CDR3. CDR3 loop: CASSLTSYSPQYF. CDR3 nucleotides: TGTGCCAGCAGCCTTACGTCCTACAGTCCCCAGTACTTC.

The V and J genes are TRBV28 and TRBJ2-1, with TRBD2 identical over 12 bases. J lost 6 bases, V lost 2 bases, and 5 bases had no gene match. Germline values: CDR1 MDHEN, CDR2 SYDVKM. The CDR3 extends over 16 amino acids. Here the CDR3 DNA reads TGTGCCAGCAGTTTAGGCCTAGCGGGAGGGAGCAATGAGCAGTTCTTC. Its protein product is CASSLGLAGGSNEQFF.

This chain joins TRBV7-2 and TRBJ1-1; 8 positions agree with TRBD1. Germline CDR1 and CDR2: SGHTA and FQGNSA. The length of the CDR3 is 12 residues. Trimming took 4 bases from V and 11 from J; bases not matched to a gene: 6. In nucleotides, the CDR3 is TGTGCCAGCAGCTCCGACAGGGGAGAGGCTTTCTTT. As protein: CASSSDRGEAFF.

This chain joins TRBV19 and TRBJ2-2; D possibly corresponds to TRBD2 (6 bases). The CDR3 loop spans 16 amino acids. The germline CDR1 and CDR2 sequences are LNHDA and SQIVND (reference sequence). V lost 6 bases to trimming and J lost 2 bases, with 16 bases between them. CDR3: CASSRRGDSNTGELFF. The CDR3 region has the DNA TGTGCCAGTAGCCGGAGGGGCGACTCTAACACCGGGGAGCTGTTTTTT.

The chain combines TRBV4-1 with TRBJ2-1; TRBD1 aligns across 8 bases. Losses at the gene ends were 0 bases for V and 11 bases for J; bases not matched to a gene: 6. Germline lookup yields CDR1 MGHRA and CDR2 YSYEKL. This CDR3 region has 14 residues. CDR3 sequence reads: CASSQDQDRVKQFF. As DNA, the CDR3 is TGCGCCAGCAGCCAAGATCAGGACAGGGTCAAGCAGTTCTTC.

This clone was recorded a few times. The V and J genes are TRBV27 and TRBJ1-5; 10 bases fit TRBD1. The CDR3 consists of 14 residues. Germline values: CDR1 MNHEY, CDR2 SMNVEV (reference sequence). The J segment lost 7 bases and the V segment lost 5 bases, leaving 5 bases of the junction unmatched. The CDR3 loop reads CASSPGTGAQPQHF. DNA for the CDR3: TGTGCCAGCAGTCCGGGGACAGGGGCCCAGCCCCAGCATTTT.

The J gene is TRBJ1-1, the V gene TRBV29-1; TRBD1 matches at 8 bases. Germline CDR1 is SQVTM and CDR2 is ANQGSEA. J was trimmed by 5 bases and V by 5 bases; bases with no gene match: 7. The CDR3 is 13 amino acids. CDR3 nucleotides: TGCAGCGTTAACCAGGGGGCCGGGACTGAAGCTTTCTTT. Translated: CSVNQGAGTEAFF.

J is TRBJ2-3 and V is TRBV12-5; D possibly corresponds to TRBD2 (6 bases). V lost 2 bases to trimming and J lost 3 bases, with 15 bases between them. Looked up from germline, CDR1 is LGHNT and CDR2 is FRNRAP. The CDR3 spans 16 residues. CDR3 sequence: CASGLSGLGRTDTQYF. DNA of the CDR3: TGTGCTAGTGGTTTGAGCGGGTTGGGGAGAACAGATACGCAGTATTTT.

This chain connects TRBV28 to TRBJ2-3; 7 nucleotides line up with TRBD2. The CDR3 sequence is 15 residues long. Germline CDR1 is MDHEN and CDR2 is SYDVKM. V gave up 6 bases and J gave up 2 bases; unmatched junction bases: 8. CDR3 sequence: CASRAGGRTTDTQYF. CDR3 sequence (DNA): TGTGCCAGCAGGGCTGGCGGGAGAACCACAGATACGCAGTATTTT.

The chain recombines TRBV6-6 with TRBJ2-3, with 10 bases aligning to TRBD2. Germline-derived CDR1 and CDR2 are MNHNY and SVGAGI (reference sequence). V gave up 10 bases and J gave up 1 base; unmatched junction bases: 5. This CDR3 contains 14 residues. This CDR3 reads CATHLAGGTDTQYF. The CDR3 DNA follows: TGTGCCACCCACCTAGCGGGAGGCACAGATACGCAGTATTTT.

DNA for the CDR3: TGTGCCAGCAGCTTGGCCGGCGGCAGATCCGATGGCTACACCTTC. Its protein is CASSLAGGRSDGYTF. The chain couples TRBV5-4 to TRBJ1-2, with D uncertain. The V end was cut by 0 bases, the J end by 6 bases, with 15 bases between. This CDR3 is built from 15 residues. Looked up from germline, CDR1 is SGHNT and CDR2 is YYREEE (reference sequence).

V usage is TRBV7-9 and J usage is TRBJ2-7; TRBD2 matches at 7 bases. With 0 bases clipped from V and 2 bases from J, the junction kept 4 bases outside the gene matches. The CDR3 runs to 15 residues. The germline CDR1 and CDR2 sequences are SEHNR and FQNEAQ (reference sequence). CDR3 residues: CASSLAAGDPYEQYF. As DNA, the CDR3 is TGTGCCAGCAGCTTAGCGGCGGGAGACCCCTACGAGCAGTACTTC.

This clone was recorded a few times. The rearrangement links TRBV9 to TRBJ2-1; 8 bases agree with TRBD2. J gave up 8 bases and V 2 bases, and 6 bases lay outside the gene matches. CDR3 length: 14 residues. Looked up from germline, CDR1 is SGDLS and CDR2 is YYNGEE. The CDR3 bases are TGTGCCAGCAGCGTCCCTCGAGCGGGAGATGAGCAGTTCTTC. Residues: CASSVPRAGDEQFF.

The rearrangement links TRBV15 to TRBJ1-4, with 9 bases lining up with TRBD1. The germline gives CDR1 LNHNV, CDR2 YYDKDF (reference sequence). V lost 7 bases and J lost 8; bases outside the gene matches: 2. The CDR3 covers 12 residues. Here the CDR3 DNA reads TGTGCCACCACCGGACAGGGGGAAAAACTGTTTTTT. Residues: CATTGQGEKLFF.

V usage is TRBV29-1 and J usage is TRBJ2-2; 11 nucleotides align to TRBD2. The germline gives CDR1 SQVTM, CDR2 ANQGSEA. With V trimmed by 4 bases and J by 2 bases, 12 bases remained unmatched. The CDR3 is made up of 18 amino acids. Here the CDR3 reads CSVGPGLAGGINTGELFF. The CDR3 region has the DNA TGCAGCGTTGGCCCCGGACTAGCGGGCGGAATTAACACCGGGGAGCTGTTTTTT.

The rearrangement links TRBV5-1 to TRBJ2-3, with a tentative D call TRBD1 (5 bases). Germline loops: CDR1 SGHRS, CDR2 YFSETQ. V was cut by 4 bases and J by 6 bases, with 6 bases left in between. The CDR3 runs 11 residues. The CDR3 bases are TGCGCCAGCAGCCCAGGGGATACGCAGTATTTT. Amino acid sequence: CASSPGDTQYF.

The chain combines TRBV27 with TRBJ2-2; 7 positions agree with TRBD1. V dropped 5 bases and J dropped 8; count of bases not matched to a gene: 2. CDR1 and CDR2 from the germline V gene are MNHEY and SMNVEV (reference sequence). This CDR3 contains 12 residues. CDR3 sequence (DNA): TGTGCCAGCAGTGACAGGGTTGGGGAGCTGTTTTTT. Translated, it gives CASSDRVGELFF.

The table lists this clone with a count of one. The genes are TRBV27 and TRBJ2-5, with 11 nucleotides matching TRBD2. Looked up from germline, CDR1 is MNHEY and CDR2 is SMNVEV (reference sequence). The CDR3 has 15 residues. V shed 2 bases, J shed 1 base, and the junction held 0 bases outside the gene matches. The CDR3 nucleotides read TGTGCCAGCAGTTTAGGGACTAGCGGCCAAGAGACCCAGTACTTC. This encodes CASSLGTSGQETQYF.

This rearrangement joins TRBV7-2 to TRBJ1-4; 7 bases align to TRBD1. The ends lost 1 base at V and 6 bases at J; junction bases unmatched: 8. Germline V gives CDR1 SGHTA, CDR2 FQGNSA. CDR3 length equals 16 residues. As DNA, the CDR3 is TGTGCCAGCAGCTTAGTTCCAGGGGGAGTAGATGAAAAACTGTTTTTT. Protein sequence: CASSLVPGGVDEKLFF.

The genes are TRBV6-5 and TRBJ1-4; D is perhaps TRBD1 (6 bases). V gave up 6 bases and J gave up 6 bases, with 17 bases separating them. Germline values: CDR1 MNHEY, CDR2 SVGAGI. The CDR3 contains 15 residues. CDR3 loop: CASRAAGPGDEKLFF. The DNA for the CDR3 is TGTGCCAGCAGGGCAGCAGGGCCAGGGGATGAAAAACTGTTTTTT.

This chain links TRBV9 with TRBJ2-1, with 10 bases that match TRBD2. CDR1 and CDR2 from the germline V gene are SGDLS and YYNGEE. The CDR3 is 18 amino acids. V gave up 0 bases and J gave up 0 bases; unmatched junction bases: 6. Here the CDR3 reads CASSVGSLAGVSYNEQFF. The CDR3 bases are TGTGCCAGCAGCGTAGGTTCCCTAGCGGGAGTCTCCTACAATGAGCAGTTCTTC.

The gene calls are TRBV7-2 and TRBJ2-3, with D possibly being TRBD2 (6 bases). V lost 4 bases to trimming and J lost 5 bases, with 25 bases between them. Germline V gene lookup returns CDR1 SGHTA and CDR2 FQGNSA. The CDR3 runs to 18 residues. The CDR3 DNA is TGTGCCAGCAGCTCGTTGGCCTCCGGGACGCAGGGAGGAGATACGCAGTATTTT. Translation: CASSSLASGTQGGDTQYF.

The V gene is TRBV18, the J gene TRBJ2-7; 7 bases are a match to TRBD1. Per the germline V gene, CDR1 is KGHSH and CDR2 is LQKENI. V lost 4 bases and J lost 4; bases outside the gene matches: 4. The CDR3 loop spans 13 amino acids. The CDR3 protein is CASSLNRGYEQYF. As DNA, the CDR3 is TGTGCCAGCTCACTCAACAGGGGTTACGAGCAGTACTTC.